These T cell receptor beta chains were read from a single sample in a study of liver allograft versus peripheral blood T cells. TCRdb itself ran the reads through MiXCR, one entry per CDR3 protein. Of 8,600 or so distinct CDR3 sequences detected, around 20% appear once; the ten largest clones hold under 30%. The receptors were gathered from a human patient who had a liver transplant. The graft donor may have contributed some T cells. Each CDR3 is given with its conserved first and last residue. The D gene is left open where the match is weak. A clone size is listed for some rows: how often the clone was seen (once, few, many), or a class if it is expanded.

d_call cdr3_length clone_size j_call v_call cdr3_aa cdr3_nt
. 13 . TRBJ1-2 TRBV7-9 CASSLPPPEGYTF TGTGCCAGCAGCTTACCTCCCCCGGAAGGCTACACCTTC
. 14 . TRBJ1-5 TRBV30 CAWGGWDSNQPQHF TGTGCCTGGGGAGGGTGGGATTCCAATCAGCCCCAGCATTTT
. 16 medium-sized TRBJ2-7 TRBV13 CASSTTGVLGSYEQYF TGTGCCAGCAGCACTACCGGGGTCCTCGGCTCCTACGAGCAGTACTTC
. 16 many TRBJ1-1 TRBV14 CASSQDGPVDLTEAFF TGTGCCAGCAGCCAAGATGGGCCAGTGGATTTAACTGAAGCTTTCTTT
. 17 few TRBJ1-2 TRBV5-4 CASSLGSLDRPWSGYTF TGTGCCAGCAGCTTGGGGTCCCTTGACAGGCCTTGGAGTGGCTACACCTTC
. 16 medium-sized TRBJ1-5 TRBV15 CATRQSGGRRNQPQHF TGTGCCACCAGACAGTCGGGAGGTAGGCGCAATCAGCCCCAGCATTTT
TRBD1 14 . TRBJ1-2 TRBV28 CASRTDRDRVGYTF TGTGCCAGCAGAACTGACCGGGACAGGGTTGGCTACACCTTC
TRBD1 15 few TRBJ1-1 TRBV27 CASSLLAGGDTEAFF TGTGCCAGCAGTTTATTGGCAGGGGGGGACACTGAAGCTTTCTTT
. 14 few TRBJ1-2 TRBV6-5 CASSPGVPTYGYTF TGTGCCAGCAGCCCGGGTGTACCGACCTATGGCTACACCTTC
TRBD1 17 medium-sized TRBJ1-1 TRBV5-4 CASSLDPQGVMNTEAFF TGTGCCAGCAGCTTGGACCCACAGGGGGTAATGAACACTGAAGCTTTCTTT
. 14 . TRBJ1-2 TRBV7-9 CASSWESAGYGYTF TGTGCCAGCAGCTGGGAATCCGCGGGATATGGCTACACCTTC
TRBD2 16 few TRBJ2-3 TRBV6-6 CASSFPAGGGADTQYF TGTGCCAGCAGTTTCCCAGCGGGGGGTGGGGCAGATACGCAGTATTTT
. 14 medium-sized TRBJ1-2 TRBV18 CASSPTDAPYGYTF TGTGCCAGCTCACCAACAGACGCCCCATATGGCTACACCTTC
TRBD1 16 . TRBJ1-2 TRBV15 CATSRVTGGAGDGYTF TGTGCCACCAGCAGAGTAACAGGGGGCGCGGGTGATGGCTACACCTTC
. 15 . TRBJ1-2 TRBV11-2 CASSLGKGGGYGYTF TGTGCCAGCAGCTTAGGGAAAGGGGGAGGGTATGGCTACACCTTC
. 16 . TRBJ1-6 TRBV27 CASSPWGSMLNSPLHF TGTGCCAGCAGTCCCTGGGGATCCATGCTGAATTCACCCCTCCACTTT
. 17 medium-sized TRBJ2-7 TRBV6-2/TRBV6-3 CASSYSRLTGGAYEQYF TGTGCCAGCAGTTACAGCCGTTTAACAGGGGGGGCCTACGAGCAGTACTTC
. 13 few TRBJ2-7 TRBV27 CASSSPPKPEQYF TGTGCCAGCAGTTCTCCTCCCAAGCCGGAGCAGTACTTC
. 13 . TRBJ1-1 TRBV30 CAWNYGHHTEAFF TGTGCCTGGAACTACGGACACCACACTGAAGCTTTCTTT
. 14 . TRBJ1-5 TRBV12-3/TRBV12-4 CASSLNSGSQPQHF TGTGCCAGCAGTTTAAATTCGGGAAGCCAGCCCCAGCATTTT
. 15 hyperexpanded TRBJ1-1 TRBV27 CASSVGPGRNTEAFF TGTGCCAGCAGTGTAGGACCCGGACGGAACACTGAAGCTTTCTTT
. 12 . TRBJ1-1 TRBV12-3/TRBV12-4 CASGGDGTEAFF TGTGCCTCCGGGGGTGACGGCACTGAAGCTTTCTTT
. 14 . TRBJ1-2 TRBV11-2 CASSLVGGGYGYTF TGTGCCAGCAGCTTAGTCGGGGGGGGCTATGGCTACACCTTC
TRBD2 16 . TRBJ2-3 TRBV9 CASSAPVRGGSNTQYF TGTGCCAGCAGCGCCCCTGTGCGGGGGGGCTCAAATACGCAGTATTTT
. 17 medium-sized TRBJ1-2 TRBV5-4 CASSFGPRGEKVDGYTF TGTGCCAGCAGCTTTGGGCCCCGGGGGGAAAAGGTAGATGGCTACACCTTC
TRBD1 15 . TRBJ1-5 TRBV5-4 CASSQDRGQGQPQHF TGTGCCAGCAGCCAGGACAGGGGGCAAGGACAGCCCCAGCATTTT
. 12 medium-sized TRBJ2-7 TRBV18 CASSPNRAEQYF TGTGCCAGCTCACCAAACAGGGCCGAGCAGTACTTC
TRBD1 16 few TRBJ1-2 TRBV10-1 CASRGTGVVPFYGYTF TGCGCCAGCAGGGGTACAGGGGTAGTCCCCTTCTATGGCTACACCTTC